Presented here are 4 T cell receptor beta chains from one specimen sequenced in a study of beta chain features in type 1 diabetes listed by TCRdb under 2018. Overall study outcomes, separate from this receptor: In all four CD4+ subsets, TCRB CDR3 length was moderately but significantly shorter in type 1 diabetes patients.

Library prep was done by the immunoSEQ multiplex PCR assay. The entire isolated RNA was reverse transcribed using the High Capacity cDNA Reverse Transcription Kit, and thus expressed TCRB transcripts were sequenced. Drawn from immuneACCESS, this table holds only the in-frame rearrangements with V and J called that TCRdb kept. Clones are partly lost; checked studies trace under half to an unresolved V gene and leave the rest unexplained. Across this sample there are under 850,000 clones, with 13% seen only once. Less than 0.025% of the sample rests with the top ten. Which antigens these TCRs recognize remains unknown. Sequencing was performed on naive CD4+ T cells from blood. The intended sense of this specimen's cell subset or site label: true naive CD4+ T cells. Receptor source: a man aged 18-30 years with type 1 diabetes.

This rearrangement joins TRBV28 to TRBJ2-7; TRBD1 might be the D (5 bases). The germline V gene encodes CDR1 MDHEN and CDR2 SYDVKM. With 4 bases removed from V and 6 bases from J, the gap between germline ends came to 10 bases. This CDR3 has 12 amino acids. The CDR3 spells CASSYGQLEQYF. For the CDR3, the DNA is TGTGCCAGCAGTTATGGACAACTCGAGCAGTACTTC.

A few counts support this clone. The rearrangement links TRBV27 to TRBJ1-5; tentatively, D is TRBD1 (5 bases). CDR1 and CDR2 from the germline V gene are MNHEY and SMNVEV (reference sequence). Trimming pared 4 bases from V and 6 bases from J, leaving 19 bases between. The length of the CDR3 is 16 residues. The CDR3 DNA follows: TGTGCCAGCAGTTCTAGGGGCAAGCTTAATTTTCAGCCCCAGCATTTT. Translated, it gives CASSSRGKLNFQPQHF.

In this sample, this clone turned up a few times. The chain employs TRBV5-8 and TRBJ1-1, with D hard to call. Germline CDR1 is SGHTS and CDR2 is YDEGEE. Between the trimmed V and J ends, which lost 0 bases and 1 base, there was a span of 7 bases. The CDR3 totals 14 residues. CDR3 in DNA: TGTGCCAGCAGCTTGGGGAACCCGAACACTGAAGCTTTCTTT. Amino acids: CASSLGNPNTEAFF.

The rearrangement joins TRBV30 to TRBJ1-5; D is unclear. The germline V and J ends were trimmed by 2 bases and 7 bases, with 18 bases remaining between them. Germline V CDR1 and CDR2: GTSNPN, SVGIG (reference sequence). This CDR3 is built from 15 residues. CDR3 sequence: CAWSPSFWVGQPQHF. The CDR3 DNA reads TGTGCCTGGAGTCCTAGTTTCTGGGTTGGGCAGCCCCAGCATTTT.